This T cell receptor beta chain came from a study of T-cell memory formation after mild COVID-19. Study as a whole: Most TCR clusters belonged to a single donor.

Amplification by 5'RACE using constant-segment primers produced TCR alpha and TCR beta cDNA libraries that carried sample barcodes and UMIs. TCRdb reprocessed the 5' RACE reads with MiXCR, giving one entry per CDR3 protein. The table lists tens of thousands of distinct CDR3 sequences, about 23% of them singletons, with roughly 41% in the top ten. Concerning this clonotype itself: The target antigen is unknown.

Germline values: CDR1 MGHDK, CDR2 SYGVNS. CDR3 size: 16 residues. The V and J ends lost 7 bases and 4 bases respectively, with 23 bases between them. General study results and limits: Within pre-infection memory, some responding clones were found, suggesting cross-reactive memory joined. Clones shrinking from day 15 to 85 showed even CD4/CD8 mixes; later expanders tilted CD4+.

The V gene is TRBV25-1, the J gene TRBJ2-7, with unresolved D. The receptor was derived from a man aged 18 to 29 who had mild COVID-19 (a few samples of this study predate the infection). Cell type and time point are not known. What was sequenced was PBMCs or a T cell subset sorted from them (not recorded which). CDR3 nucleotides: TGTGCCAGCACCACCCCCGGCGTTAGGGCAGCATACGAGCAGTACGTC. It encodes CASTTPGVRAAYEQYV.